Presented here are 4 T cell receptor beta chains from one specimen sequenced in a study of shared clonotypes between healthy human individuals. Method: immunoSEQ multiplex PCR; TCRdb's copy keeps in-frame clones and lacks some. The sample carries about 470,000 clones, about 85% recorded once. The source material was PBMCs. The source is a woman aged 40 to 55 in good health. Some clones in this sample may be carry-over from other donors' samples.

The V and J genes are TRBV7-2 and TRBJ2-1; weak D call: TRBD1 (6 bases). Trimming cost V 6 bases and J 8 bases, with 14 bases left between them. The CDR3 totals 13 residues. Germline V lookup: CDR1 SGHTA, CDR2 FQGNSA. CDR3 in DNA: TGTGCCAGCAGGTGGGACAATTCGGATGAGCAGTTCTTC. Protein sequence: CASRWDNSDEQFF.

The chain couples TRBV28 to TRBJ2-3; D might be TRBD1 (5 bases). Between the trimmed V and J ends, which lost 0 bases and 6 bases, there was a span of 16 bases. This CDR3 has 16 residues. Germline values: CDR1 MDHEN, CDR2 SYDVKM. The CDR3 nucleotides read TGTGCCAGCAGTTTATGGGCTGGGGCCGACTTGGATACGCAGTATTTT. It encodes CASSLWAGADLDTQYF.

V is TRBV9 and J is TRBJ2-1, with TRBD2 identical over 14 bases. Losses at the gene ends were 3 bases for V and 6 bases for J; bases not matched to a gene: 17. There are 20 residues in the CDR3. The V gene's germline CDR1 is SGDLS and CDR2 YYNGEE. CDR3 DNA sequence: TGTGCCAGCAGCGAGAGGGGATCGAGACTAGCGGGAGGGCGTGGCAATGAGCAGTTCTTC. It yields the protein CASSERGSRLAGGRGNEQFF.

The chain joins TRBV9 to TRBJ1-1; a possible D gene is TRBD1 (6 bases). CDR3 length: 14 amino acids. Trimming removed 0 bases from V and 1 base from J, with 7 bases in between. CDR1 is SGDLS and CDR2 is YYNGEE in the germline V gene. Here the CDR3 DNA reads TGTGCCAGCAGCGTAGGCAGGGGGAACACTGAAGCTTTCTTT. Translating gives CASSVGRGNTEAFF.